The 6 T cell receptor beta chains presented below share a single source sample, sequenced in a study of blood T cell repertoires in COVID-19. Produced via immunoSEQ multiplex PCR; TCRdb's table is partial and in-frame only. Of about 130,000 clones listed, 75% to 90% are singletons. The sequenced material came from PBMCs or T cells enriched from blood (not recorded which). Receptor source: a woman between 45 and 65 years old who had recovered from COVID-19.

The rearrangement joins TRBV3-1 (or the pseudogene TRBV3-2) to TRBJ1-1; TRBD1 might be the D (5 bases). V lost 4 bases to trimming and J lost 1 base, with 10 bases between them. The CDR3 has 14 amino acids. Germline V gene lookup returns CDR1 LGHDT and CDR2 YNNKEL (reference sequence). In nucleotides, the CDR3 is TGTGCCAGCAGCCGGCTGGGGGGGAACACTGAAGCTTTCTTT. Protein product: CASSRLGGNTEAFF.

There are a few counts of this clone. This chain joins TRBV2 and TRBJ1-2; D is uncertain. V lost 7 bases to trimming and J lost 5 bases, with 11 bases between them. The germline V gene has CDR1 SNHLY and CDR2 FYNNEI. The CDR3 length is 12 residues. CDR3 in DNA: TGTGCCAGCAAAACAGAGTTGTATGGCTACACCTTC. Translating gives CASKTELYGYTF.

This chain joins TRBV5-1 and TRBJ2-7; TRBD1 matches 11 bases. Trimming took 4 bases from V and 4 from J; bases not matched to a gene: 4. The CDR3 is 14 residues long. CDR1 SGHRS and CDR2 YFSETQ come from the germline V gene. Written as DNA, the CDR3 is TGCGCCAGCAGCGCTGGACAGGGGGCATACGAGCAGTACTTC. The encoded protein is CASSAGQGAYEQYF.

The CDR3, as DNA: TGTGCCAGCAGCGAGTATAGCGGGGGGGCGGGAGATACGCAGTATTTT. As protein: CASSEYSGGAGDTQYF. The chain recombines TRBV11-3 with TRBJ2-3; the match to TRBD2 covers 11 bases. J gave up 5 bases and V 5 bases, and 9 bases lay outside the gene matches. This CDR3 spans 16 amino acids. CDR1 SGHNT and CDR2 YENEEA come from the germline V gene.

This clone was picked up one time. Other DNA variants within this sample encode the same CDR3. The chain combines TRBV12-3 or TRBV12-4 with TRBJ1-1; the D is unclear. The V end lost 7 bases, the J end lost 1 base, and 4 bases lay between the germline ends. This CDR3 spans 11 amino acids. The CDR3 here is CASIQNTEAFF. CDR3 bases: TGTGCCAGCATCCAGAACACTGAAGCTTTCTTT.

J is TRBJ2-7 and V is TRBV25-1, with TRBD1 identical over 7 bases. CDR1 MGHDK and CDR2 SYGVNS come from the germline V gene. CDR3 size: 16 residues. V gave up 4 bases and J gave up 0 bases; unmatched junction bases: 9. The CDR3, as DNA: TGTGCCAGCAGTGCCCCGGGACAGTTTTACTCCTACGAGCAGTACTTC. Its translation is CASSAPGQFYSYEQYF.